The entry below describes one T cell receptor (beta chain). Antigen specificity is unknown. Using immunoSEQ multiplex PCR, the repertoire was profiled, and TCRdb retains in-frame clones only, with some absent. Seen here are roughly 42,000 clones, approximately 85% observed once, and the top ten hold 1.7%. The germline CDR1 and CDR2 sequences are SEHNR and FQNEAQ (reference sequence). Trimming removed 6 bases at V and 5 bases at J, with 21 bases between. The CDR3 contains 16 residues. Time point meaning: week 5, during vaccination. Mutant IDH1 20-mer peptide, at 300 ug, made up each vaccine dose, with topical imiquimod. This sample was taken from a study of a mutant IDH1 vaccine in newly diagnosed glioma. Study-level information: Vaccine administration was initiated 4-6 weeks following radiotherapy alone, or with temozolomide cycles. Pretreatment consisted of radiotherapy, temozolomide, or both, with most receiving both.

Study-level points and caveats: In just under 95% of patients, immune responses induced by the vaccine occurred. Seemingly, pseudoprogression had no relation to changes in the top peripheral T cell clonotypes.

The material was PBMCs, obtained from a glioma patient whose treatment included an IDH1 peptide vaccine. The J gene is TRBJ2-3, the V gene TRBV7-9; perhaps TRBD2 as D (5 bases). This receptor was taken from a man aged 35 to 55 with glioma. The CDR3 DNA sequence: TGTGCCAGCAGTAACTTAGCGAGCCCGCAACAAGATACGCAGTATTTT. Amino acid sequence: CASSNLASPQQDTQYF.